This entry describes one T cell receptor beta chain. The source of the sample is a study of blood T cell repertoires in COVID-19. Overall study context: Spain, Italy and the United States supplied samples that represented acute and convalescent COVID-19. T cells, B-cell-depleted T cells, or PBMCs provided the cDNA or gDNA that served as material.

Authors' data handling: Amplification of reference gene primers provided the estimated nucleated cell counts. Repertoires were generated with immunoSEQ multiplex PCR, while TCRdb's copy carries only in-frame clones and drops some. V, J and clone size derive from that table, while D and trimming were established from the DNA sequence. This table has fewer than 110,000 clones, about 80% appearing once. Germline CDR1 MNHEY, CDR2 SVGAGI. The germline V and J ends were trimmed by 3 bases and 0 bases, with 13 bases remaining between them. CDR3 length: 16 residues. This TCR was sampled from a man between 65 and 80 years old with acute or convalescent COVID-19. The V call is TRBV6-5, the J call TRBJ2-3; D gene uncertain. Sequenced input: peripheral blood. CDR3 loop: CASSYAAATSTDTQYF. The CDR3 region has the DNA TGTGCCAGCAGTTATGCGGCTGCTACTAGCACAGATACGCAGTATTTT.